This TCR beta chain was recorded in a study of cytomegalovirus exposure and HLA in healthy donors. Findings and limits, study-wide: Other equally common chains were less clonally expanded than HLA-associated TCR beta chains, a later analysis showed. Per published accounts, TCR beta sequences correctly predicted the HLA-A and HLA-B alleles of most subjects. In an earlier analysis, about 87% or about 30%: the productive usage of most TCR beta V segments. Researchers reported that a few CMV-associated chains were confirmed in vitro as CMV antigen-specific.

Germline V gene data show CDR1 as MDHEN and CDR2 as SYDVKM. The germline V and J ends were trimmed by 7 bases and 2 bases, with 12 bases remaining between them. This CDR3 region has 14 residues. The PCR employed 60 Vbeta primers together with 13 Jbeta primers. The repertoire was sequenced with immunoSEQ multiplex PCR; TCRdb's copy has only in-frame clones and lacks some. The sample contains some 270,000 clones, around 90% of which appear only once. Turning to this clone: Its antigen is still unknown.

The sequenced sample consisted of PBMCs. The TCR originated in a girl between 2 and 10 years old in good health and CMV-seronegative. The chain couples TRBV28 to TRBJ1-5, with D perhaps matching TRBD1 (6 bases). CDR3: CASNTGYGNQPQHF. CDR3 DNA: TGTGCCAGCAATACAGGGTATGGCAATCAGCCCCAGCATTTT.